A single T cell receptor beta chain is shown here with its context. This sample was included in a study of blood T cell repertoires in COVID-19. The wider study: Italy, Spain and the United States were the sources of the convalescent and acute COVID-19 samples.

Some clones are missing from TCRdb's copy, which holds only in-frame ones; the method was immunoSEQ multiplex PCR. The profile shows 150,000 to 200,000 clones, roughly nine tenths of them singletons. The CDR3 runs 16 residues. The germline gives CDR1 SGHNT, CDR2 YENEEA. After removal of 5 bases from V and 8 bases from J, the junction contained 10 bases not matched to a gene. The participants were between about 18 and 90 years old and came from 24 US areas. Clinical history as reported by participants underpinned cohort assignment. V is TRBV11-3 and J is TRBJ2-1; 12 nucleotides align to TRBD2. The TCR sequence derives from a woman aged 40 to 50 in a cohort exposed to, infected with or recovered from COVID-19 (not recorded which). Sample: PBMCs or T cells enriched from blood (not recorded which). In nucleotides, the CDR3 is TGTGCCAGCAGCCCCAGAGGGCTAGCGGGGGGGCATGAGCAGTTCTTC. Its protein product is CASSPRGLAGGHEQFF.